This T cell receptor beta chain was captured in a study of shared clonotypes between healthy human individuals. Some clones are missing from TCRdb's copy, which holds only in-frame ones; the method was immunoSEQ multiplex PCR. The data contain under 350,000 clones, 80% to 90% of them seen just once; the ten biggest clones take up around 16%. The TCR sequence derives from a man aged 18 to 30 in good health. The sample was memory CD8+ T cells sorted from blood. Described subset: CD45RO+ cells pooled with CCR7-negative TemRA cells.

The CDR3 DNA sequence: TGTGCCAGCAGCCCTAGGGAGGGGTACATGAACACTGAAGCTTTCTTT. Protein product: CASSPREGYMNTEAFF. The chain recombines TRBV9 with TRBJ1-1, with a possible D match to TRBD1 (5 bases). This CDR3 contains 16 residues. Trimming removed 4 bases at V and 0 bases at J, with 16 bases between. Germline V gene data show CDR1 as SGDLS and CDR2 as YYNGEE.